This T cell receptor beta chain was captured in a study of blood T cell repertoires in COVID-19. As for the study in general: Both acute and convalescent COVID-19 samples were obtained from the United States, Italy and Spain. PBMCs, B-cell-depleted T cells, or T cells were the source of the cDNA or gDNA that made up the material.

Per the study methods: Estimation of nucleated cell counts relied on the amplification of reference gene primers. The data were produced by immunoSEQ multiplex PCR, yet TCRdb's version contains in-frame clones alone and is incomplete. That table furnishes V, J and clone size, whereas the DNA furnished D and trimming. The sample has roughly 46,000 clones; around 86% are singletons. CDR1 is SEHNR and CDR2 is FQNEAQ in the germline V gene (reference sequence). This CDR3 has 14 amino acids. The J segment lost 6 bases and the V segment lost 3 bases, leaving 7 bases of the junction unmatched. This receptor was taken from a man aged 55-75 years with active COVID-19. Material for sequencing was peripheral blood. The rearrangement joins TRBV7-9 to TRBJ1-1; 7 bases are a match to TRBD1. The CDR3 region is CASSFYGDSSEAFF. Here the CDR3 DNA reads TGTGCCAGCAGCTTTTACGGGGACAGCTCTGAAGCTTTCTTT.